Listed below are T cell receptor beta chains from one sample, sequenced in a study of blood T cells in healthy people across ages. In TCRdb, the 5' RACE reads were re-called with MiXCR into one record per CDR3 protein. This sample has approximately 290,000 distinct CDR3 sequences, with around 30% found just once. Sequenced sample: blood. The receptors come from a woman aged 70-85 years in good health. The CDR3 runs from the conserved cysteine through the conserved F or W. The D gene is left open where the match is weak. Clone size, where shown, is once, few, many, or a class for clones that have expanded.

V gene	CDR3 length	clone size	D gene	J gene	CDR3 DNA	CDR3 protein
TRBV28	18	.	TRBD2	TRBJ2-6	TGTGCCAGCAACCAAGGGACTATAAACTTTTTCGGGGCCAACGTCCTGACTTTC	CASNQGTINFFGANVLTF
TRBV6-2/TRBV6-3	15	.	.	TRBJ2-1	TGTGCCAGCAGTCAGGAGGGAGGTCCCTACAATGAGCAGTTCTTC	CASSQEGGPYNEQFF
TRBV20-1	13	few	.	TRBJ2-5	TGCAGTGCCCTCGGTAGCGACCAAGAGACCCAGTACTTC	CSALGSDQETQYF
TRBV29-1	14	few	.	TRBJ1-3	TGCAGCGTTCGTCTGACCTCCGGGGGGAACACCATATATTTT	CSVRLTSGGNTIYF
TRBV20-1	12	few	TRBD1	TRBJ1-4	TGCAGTGCTAGGACAGGGAGGGAAAAACTGTTTTTT	CSARTGREKLFF
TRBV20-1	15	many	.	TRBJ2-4	TGCAGTGCTAGACCCAGGGAGCTAGCCAAAAACATTCAGTACTTC	CSARPRELAKNIQYF
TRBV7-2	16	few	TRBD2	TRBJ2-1	TGTGCCAGCAGCTTAGCGGCTAGCGGGCGTTACAATGAGCAGTTCTTC	CASSLAASGRYNEQFF
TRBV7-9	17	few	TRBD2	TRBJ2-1	TGTGCCAGCAGCTTAGTAGCGGGAGGCCCGAGTAGTTATGAGCAGTTCTTC	CASSLVAGGPSSYEQFF
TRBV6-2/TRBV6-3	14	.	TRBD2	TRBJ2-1	TGTGCCAGCAGTTACGTGGCTAGCGGGAATGAGCAGTTCTTC	CASSYVASGNEQFF
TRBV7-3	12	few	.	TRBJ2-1	TGTGCCAGCAGCGATAGTTACAATGAGCAGTTCTTC	CASSDSYNEQFF
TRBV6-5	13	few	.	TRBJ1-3	TGTGCCTCGGCCGGGGGGAACGGAAACACCATATATTTT	CASAGGNGNTIYF
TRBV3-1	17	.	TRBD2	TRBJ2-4	TGTGCCAGCAGCCAAGAAGGTCGGCGGGAGATAGGAGACATTCAGTACTTC	CASSQEGRREIGDIQYF
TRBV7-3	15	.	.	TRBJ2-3	TGTGCCAGCAGCTTAGCGCCGGGCCGCACAGATACGCAGTATTTT	CASSLAPGRTDTQYF
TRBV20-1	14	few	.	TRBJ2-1	TGCAGTGCTAGAGTGGGACCAACTTACAATGAGCAGTTCTTC	CSARVGPTYNEQFF
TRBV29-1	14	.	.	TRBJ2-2	TGCAGCGTTTCACGGGGGCAGAACACCGGGGAGCTGTTTTTT	CSVSRGQNTGELFF
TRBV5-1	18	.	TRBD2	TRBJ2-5	TGCGCCAGCAGCTACGGGACTAGCGGGAGGAGAATTGGAGAGACCCAGTACTTC	CASSYGTSGRRIGETQYF
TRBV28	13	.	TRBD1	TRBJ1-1	TGTGCCAGCAGCCCCGGACAGGCCGGTGAAGCTTTCTTT	CASSPGQAGEAFF
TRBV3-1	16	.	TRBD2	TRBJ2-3	TGTGCCAGCAGCTACGGACTAGCCGGGGGCACAGATACGCAGTATTTT	CASSYGLAGGTDTQYF
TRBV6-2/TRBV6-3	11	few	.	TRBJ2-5	TGTGCCGGCAGTTACAAGGGGGAGCAGTGCTTC	CAGSYKGEQCF
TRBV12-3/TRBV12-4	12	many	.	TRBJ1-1	TGTGCCAGCAGCTTTGCAGCGGGTGAAGCTTTCTTT	CASSFAAGEAFF
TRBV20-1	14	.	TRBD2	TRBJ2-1	TGCAGTGCTAGAGAGGGAGCTAGCGGGGCTTCTCGGTTCTTC	CSAREGASGASRFF
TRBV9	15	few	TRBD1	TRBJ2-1	TGTGCCAGCAGCGCAGGGGGAGTTGCGTCCAATGAGCAGTTCTTC	CASSAGGVASNEQFF
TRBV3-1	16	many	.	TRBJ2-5	TGTGCCAGCAGCCAAGAGAGCGACCCGAAGCAAGAGACCCAGTACTTC	CASSQESDPKQETQYF
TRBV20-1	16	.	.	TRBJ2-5	TGCAGTGCTAGAGGGTCGGCGGGACGGGCCCAAGAGACCCAGTACTTC	CSARGSAGRAQETQYF
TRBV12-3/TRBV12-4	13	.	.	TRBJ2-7	TGTGCCAGTGGCAGGGCCAGCTCCTACGAGCAGTACTTC	CASGRASSYEQYF